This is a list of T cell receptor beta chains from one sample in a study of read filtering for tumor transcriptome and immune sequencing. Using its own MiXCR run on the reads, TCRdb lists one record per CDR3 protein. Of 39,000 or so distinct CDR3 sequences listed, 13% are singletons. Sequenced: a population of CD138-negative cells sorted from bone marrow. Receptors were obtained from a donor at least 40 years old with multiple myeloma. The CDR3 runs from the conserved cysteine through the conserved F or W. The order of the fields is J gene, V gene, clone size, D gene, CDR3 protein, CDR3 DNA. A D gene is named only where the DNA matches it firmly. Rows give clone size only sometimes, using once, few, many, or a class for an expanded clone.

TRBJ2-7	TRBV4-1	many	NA	CASSPVWRVSYEQYF	TGCGCCAGCAGCCCGGTATGGCGGGTCTCCTACGAGCAGTACTTC
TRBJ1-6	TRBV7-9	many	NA	CASSTGSFLSPLHF	TGTGCCAGCAGCACAGGCAGCTTCTTGTCACCCCTCCACTTT
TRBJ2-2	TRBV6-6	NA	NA	CASRLSSAHTGELFF	TGTGCCAGCAGGTTATCTAGCGCCCACACCGGGGAGCTGTTTTTT
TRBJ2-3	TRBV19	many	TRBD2	CASRAKREMSDTQYF	TGTGCCAGTAGGGCTAAGCGGGAGATGTCAGATACGCAGTATTTT
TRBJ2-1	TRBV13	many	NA	CASSSTPGDNEQFF	TGTGCCAGCAGCTCCACCCCGGGGGACAATGAGCAGTTCTTC
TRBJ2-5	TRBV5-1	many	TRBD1	CASSSLGTAQETQYF	TGCGCCAGCAGCTCGCTAGGGACAGCCCAAGAGACCCAGTACTTC
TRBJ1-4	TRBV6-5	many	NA	CASSQVWEKLFF	TGTGCCAGCAGTCAGGTTTGGGAAAAACTGTTTTTT
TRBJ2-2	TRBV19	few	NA	CASSMVTASWVTGELFF	TGTGCCAGTAGTATGGTGACGGCTAGCTGGGTCACCGGGGAGCTGTTTTTT
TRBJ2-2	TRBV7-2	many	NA	CASSLVLRDLNTGELFF	TGTGCCAGCAGCTTAGTGTTGCGGGACCTGAACACCGGGGAGCTGTTTTTT
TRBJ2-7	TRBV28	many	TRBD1	CASSSVTGSSYEQYF	TGTGCCAGCAGTTCCGTGACAGGGAGCTCCTACGAGCAGTACTTC
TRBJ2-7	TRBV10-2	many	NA	CASSEVTFSSYEQYF	TGCGCCAGCAGTGAGGTGACGTTTAGCTCCTACGAGCAGTACTTC
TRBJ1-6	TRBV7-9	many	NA	CASDSINSPLHF	TGTGCCAGCGACAGCATTAATTCACCCCTCCACTTT
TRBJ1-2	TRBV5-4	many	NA	CASTRPGGYRYGYTF	TGTGCCAGCACCCGGCCGGGCGGCTACCGCTATGGCTACACCTTC
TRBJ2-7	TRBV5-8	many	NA	CASSAGPYEQYF	TGTGCCAGCAGCGCGGGCCCCTACGAGCAGTACTTC
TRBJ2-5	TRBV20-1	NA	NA	CSARASPYQETQYF	TGCAGTGCCAGAGCCTCTCCGTACCAAGAGACCCAGTACTTC
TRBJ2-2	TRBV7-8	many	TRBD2	CASSWGTSGNTGELFF	TGTGCCAGCAGCTGGGGGACTAGCGGAAACACCGGGGAGCTGTTTTTT
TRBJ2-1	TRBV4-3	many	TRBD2	CASSQVLLAGEIYEQFF	TGCGCCAGCAGCCAAGTATTACTAGCGGGAGAGATTTATGAGCAGTTCTTC
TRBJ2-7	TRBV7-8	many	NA	CASSTPGSYEQYF	TGTGCCAGCAGCACACCGGGATCCTACGAGCAGTACTTC
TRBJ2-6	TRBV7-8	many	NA	CASSLFAGANVLTF	TGTGCCAGCAGCTTATTCGCTGGGGCCAACGTCCTGACTTTC
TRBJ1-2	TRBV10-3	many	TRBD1	CALGDRDSGYTF	TGTGCCCTCGGGGACAGGGACAGCGGCTACACCTTC
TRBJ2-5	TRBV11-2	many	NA	CASSYSGEQETQYF	TGTGCCAGCAGCTACAGCGGAGAACAAGAGACCCAGTACTTC
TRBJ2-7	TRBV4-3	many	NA	CASSQDTSRSYEQYF	TGCGCCAGCAGCCAAGATACGAGTAGAAGCTACGAGCAGTACTTC
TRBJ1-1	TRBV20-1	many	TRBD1	CSASQTGGVNTEAFF	TGCAGTGCTAGTCAGACAGGGGGCGTGAACACTGAAGCTTTCTTT